Listed below are T cell receptor beta chains from one sample, sequenced in a study of T cell repertoires in cytomegalovirus infection. Which antigens these TCRs recognize remains unknown. TCRdb re-called the reads through MiXCR, storing one row per CDR3 protein. In the table there are roughly 570,000 distinct CDR3 sequences, 35% to 50% of which are singletons. The sample in question was cultured PBMCs, obtained from culture after CMV antigen stimulation. Receptor source: a human donor in good health (CMV status not recorded). Some clones in this sample may be carry-over from other donors' samples. CDR3s include the opening cysteine and the closing phenylalanine or tryptophan. The D gene is left open where the match is weak. Only some rows state a clone size, as once, few, many or a class for expanded clones.

len: 15
d_gene: NA
v_gene: TRBV7-8
j_gene: TRBJ1-5
abundance: many
CDR3aa: CASSPRTGQDQPQHF
CDR3nt: TGTGCCAGCAGCCCCCGCACAGGGCAGGATCAGCCCCAGCATTTT

len: 14
d_gene: NA
v_gene: TRBV6-2/TRBV6-3
j_gene: TRBJ1-3
abundance: NA
CDR3aa: CASRPDGGGNTIYF
CDR3nt: TGTGCCAGCAGACCCGACGGGGGTGGAAACACCATATATTTT

len: 12
d_gene: NA
v_gene: TRBV7-6
j_gene: TRBJ2-3
abundance: NA
CDR3aa: CASTADTDTQYF
CDR3nt: TGTGCCAGCACAGCGGATACAGATACGCAGTATTTT

len: 15
d_gene: NA
v_gene: TRBV7-8
j_gene: TRBJ1-3
abundance: NA
CDR3aa: CASSQRSPSGNTIYF
CDR3nt: TGTGCCAGCAGCCAAAGAAGTCCCTCTGGAAACACCATATATTTT

len: 13
d_gene: NA
v_gene: TRBV12-3/TRBV12-4
j_gene: TRBJ2-3
abundance: NA
CDR3aa: CASSMSAPGTQYF
CDR3nt: TGTGCCAGCAGCATGAGTGCCCCGGGTACGCAGTATTTT

len: 15
d_gene: NA
v_gene: TRBV4-1
j_gene: TRBJ2-3
abundance: NA
CDR3aa: CASSQLAFDTDTQYF
CDR3nt: TGCGCCAGCAGCCAACTAGCGTTCGACACAGATACGCAGTATTTT

len: 17
d_gene: TRBD1
v_gene: TRBV7-2
j_gene: TRBJ1-4
abundance: few
CDR3aa: CASSETGTGGSNEKLFF
CDR3nt: TGTGCCAGCAGCGAGACAGGGACAGGGGGATCCAATGAAAAACTGTTTTTT

len: 12
d_gene: NA
v_gene: TRBV6-2/TRBV6-3
j_gene: TRBJ1-2
abundance: NA
CDR3aa: CASSARSNGYTF
CDR3nt: TGTGCCAGCAGTGCCCGGTCCAATGGCTACACCTTC

len: 13
d_gene: TRBD2
v_gene: TRBV20-1
j_gene: TRBJ2-3
abundance: NA
CDR3aa: CSAERTSAVTQYF
CDR3nt: TGCAGTGCTGAAAGGACTAGCGCTGTTACGCAGTATTTT

len: 15
d_gene: TRBD2
v_gene: TRBV10-3
j_gene: TRBJ2-3
abundance: few
CDR3aa: CAISTGTSGTDTQYF
CDR3nt: TGTGCCATCAGTACCGGGACTAGCGGGACAGATACGCAGTATTTT

len: 14
d_gene: TRBD2
v_gene: TRBV5-3
j_gene: TRBJ2-5
abundance: NA
CDR3aa: CASSSREGGETQYF
CDR3nt: TGTGCCAGCAGCTCACGGGAGGGCGGAGAGACCCAGTACTTC

len: 16
d_gene: TRBD1
v_gene: TRBV14
j_gene: TRBJ2-1
abundance: NA
CDR3aa: CASSRDWTGTYNEQFF
CDR3nt: TGTGCCAGCAGCCGAGACTGGACAGGGACCTACAATGAGCAGTTCTTC

len: 12
d_gene: NA
v_gene: TRBV12-3/TRBV12-4
j_gene: TRBJ2-1
abundance: NA
CDR3aa: CASSLDLLEQFF
CDR3nt: TGTGCCAGCAGTTTGGACTTGCTCGAGCAGTTCTTC

len: 15
d_gene: NA
v_gene: TRBV12-3/TRBV12-4
j_gene: TRBJ1-1
abundance: NA
CDR3aa: CASSPPGEMNTEAFF
CDR3nt: TGTGCCAGCAGCCCCCCCGGGGAGATGAACACTGAAGCTTTCTTT

len: 13
d_gene: TRBD1
v_gene: TRBV6-2/TRBV6-3
j_gene: TRBJ2-4
abundance: few
CDR3aa: CATVGQDKNIQYF
CDR3nt: TGTGCCACCGTGGGACAGGACAAAAACATTCAGTACTTC

len: 14
d_gene: NA
v_gene: TRBV18
j_gene: TRBJ2-5
abundance: many
CDR3aa: CASSRWGSGETQYF
CDR3nt: TGTGCCAGCTCCCGATGGGGGTCTGGAGAGACCCAGTACTTC

len: 16
d_gene: TRBD2
v_gene: TRBV7-2
j_gene: TRBJ2-3
abundance: NA
CDR3aa: CASSSRWGGSTDTQYF
CDR3nt: TGTGCCAGCAGCTCCAGGTGGGGGGGGAGCACAGATACGCAGTATTTT

len: 15
d_gene: TRBD1
v_gene: TRBV19
j_gene: TRBJ1-1
abundance: NA
CDR3aa: CASRNWDRGITEAFF
CDR3nt: TGTGCCAGTAGAAACTGGGACAGGGGGATAACTGAAGCTTTCTTT